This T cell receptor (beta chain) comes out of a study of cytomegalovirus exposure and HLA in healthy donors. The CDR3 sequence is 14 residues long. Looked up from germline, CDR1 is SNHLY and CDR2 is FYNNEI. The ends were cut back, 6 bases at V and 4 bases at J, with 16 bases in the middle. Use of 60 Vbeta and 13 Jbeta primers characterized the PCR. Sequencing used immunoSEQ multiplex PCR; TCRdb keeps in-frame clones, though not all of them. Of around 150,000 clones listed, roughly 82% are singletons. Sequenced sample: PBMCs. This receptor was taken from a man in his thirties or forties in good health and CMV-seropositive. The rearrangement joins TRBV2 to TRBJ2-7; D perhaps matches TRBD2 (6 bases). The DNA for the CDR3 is TGTGCCAGCAGCGCGGGATGGGTTGGGTACGAGCAGTACTTC. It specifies CASSAGWVGYEQYF.